Following are 20 T cell receptor beta chains from one sample sequenced in a study of shared clonotypes between healthy human individuals. Using immunoSEQ multiplex PCR, the repertoire was profiled, and TCRdb retains in-frame clones only, with some absent. The sample yields about 500,000 clones, around 77% seen once. Source material: PBMCs. These receptors were collected from a woman between 35 and 50 years old in good health. Some clones in this sample may be carry-over from other donors' samples.

This clone has a count of ten or more. The same CDR3 arises from other DNA sequences in this sample as well. CDR3 bases: TGTGCCAGCAGCATTCGTGACAGGCGTGAGCAGTTCTTC. It yields the protein CASSIRDRREQFF. This chain joins TRBV7-8 and TRBJ2-1; a possible D gene is TRBD1 (6 bases). V lost 5 bases and J lost 9, with 14 bases in between. CDR3 length: 13 amino acids. Germline CDR1 SGHVS, CDR2 FQNEAQ.

This chain connects TRBV6-1 to TRBJ1-5; the D gene is possibly TRBD1 (5 bases). Trimming stripped 4 bases from V and 1 base from J, with 11 bases between. Germline V gene lookup returns CDR1 MNHNS and CDR2 SASEGT. This CDR3 spans 15 amino acids. CDR3 amino acids: CASSGQPGSNQPQHF. DNA of the CDR3: TGTGCCAGCAGTGGACAGCCCGGGAGCAATCAGCCCCAGCATTTT.

V gene TRBV28 combines with J gene TRBJ2-7; a weak D match, TRBD2 (7 bases). V lost 8 bases and J lost 3, with 17 bases in between. CDR1 is MDHEN and CDR2 is SYDVKM in the germline V gene. The CDR3 has 14 residues. Written as DNA, the CDR3 is TGTGCCAGCTGGAGGGGGGAGGGCCTCTACGAGCAGTACTTC. This translates into CASWRGEGLYEQYF.

V gene TRBV29-1 combines with J gene TRBJ2-1, with TRBD2 identical over 9 bases. Looked up from germline, CDR1 is SQVTM and CDR2 is ANQGSEA. The CDR3 runs to 14 residues. V lost 2 bases and J lost 7; bases outside the gene matches: 6. CDR3 bases: TGCAGCGTTGAAAGGGGCGGGAGGGCGAATGAGCAGTTCTTC. Protein product: CSVERGGRANEQFF.

This clone appeared many times. Distinct nucleotide sequences in the sample also encode this CDR3. The gene calls are TRBV4-1 and TRBJ2-7; TRBD1 agrees at 11 bases. This CDR3 comprises 14 residues. V was pared by 5 bases and J by 4 bases, with 4 bases of the junction left unmatched. Per germline, CDR1 MGHRA and CDR2 YSYEKL. The CDR3 DNA sequence: TGCGCCAGCAGCTTCGGGACAGGGGGATACGAGCAGTACTTC. Its translation is CASSFGTGGYEQYF.

V is TRBV5-6 and J is TRBJ1-4, with TRBD1 identical over 9 bases. V gave up 2 bases and J gave up 7 bases; unmatched junction bases: 3. The CDR3 is 14 residues long. Germline CDR1 is SGHDT and CDR2 is YYEEEE. CDR3 protein: CASSFGTGFEKLFF. CDR3 DNA: TGTGCCAGCAGCTTTGGGACAGGGTTTGAAAAACTGTTTTTT.

The chain combines TRBV10-3 with TRBJ1-3; weak D call: TRBD1 (6 bases). V was pared by 10 bases and J by 2 bases, with 18 bases between. This CDR3 contains 15 residues. The germline gives CDR1 ENHRY, CDR2 SYGVKD. CDR3 nucleotides: TGTGCCACCCGCGCCGGGACAAACGCTGGAAACACCATATATTTT. Its protein is CATRAGTNAGNTIYF.

This clone has a count of ten or more. The chain recombines TRBV7-8 with TRBJ2-7, with 10 nucleotides matching TRBD2. The ends lost 2 bases at V and 11 bases at J; junction bases unmatched: 21. CDR1 is SGHVS and CDR2 is FQNEAQ in the germline V gene. CDR3 length: 18 amino acids. The CDR3 DNA reads as TGTGCCAGCAGCTTATTTTCTAGCGGGAGCCCCTGGGCGGGAGACAAGTACTTC. This sequence encodes CASSLFSSGSPWAGDKYF. Full variable domain (rest looked up from reference TRBV7-8 and TRBJ2-7): GAGVSQSPRYKVAKRGQDVALRCDPISGHVSLFWYQQALGQGPEFLTYFQNEAQLDKSGLPSDRFFAERPEGSVSTLKIQRTQQEDSAVYLCASSLFSSGSPWAGDKYFGPGTRLTVT.

Notes on this clone: Other DNA sequences within the sample encode an identical CDR3. The chain recombines TRBV20-1 with TRBJ1-1; a possible D gene is TRBD1 (6 bases). This CDR3 spans 11 amino acids. V lost 3 bases to trimming and J lost 5 bases, with 7 bases between them. Germline values: CDR1 DFQATT, CDR2 SNEGSKA (reference sequence). The CDR3 DNA reads as TGCAGTGCTAGTAGGGGGACTGAAGCTTTCTTT. This sequence encodes CSASRGTEAFF.

This clone appeared a single time. A read error is possible here, since a much larger clone lies one base away. The same CDR3 arises from other DNA sequences in this sample as well. V and J are TRBV9 and TRBJ2-1; 7 positions match TRBD2. Germline values: CDR1 SGDLS, CDR2 YYNGEE. The CDR3 runs 15 residues. Germline trimming cut 0 bases from V and 5 bases from J; bases unmatched to any gene: 5. The CDR3 loop reads CASSVALAENNEQFF. CDR3 nucleotide sequence: TGTGCCAGCAGCGTAGCTCTAGCGGAGAACAATGAGCAGTTCTTC.

The chain recombines TRBV6-4 with TRBJ1-5; 7 bases agree with TRBD1. CDR3 length: 13 amino acids. Germline V gives CDR1 MRHNA, CDR2 SNTAGT. The V gene end was trimmed by 8 bases and the J gene end by 3 bases; junction bases not matched to a gene: 4. In nucleotides, the CDR3 is TGTGCCAGCTCGACAGGGATCAATCAGCCCCAGCATTTT. Amino acids: CASSTGINQPQHF.

This clone was seen once. J is TRBJ1-3 and V is TRBV7-9, with D unclear. The CDR3 is 14 amino acids. The germline CDR1 and CDR2 sequences are SEHNR and FQNEAQ (reference sequence). Trimming left V 5 bases short and J 0 bases short, with 8 bases between. CDR3 in amino acids: CASSDPYSGNTIYF. DNA of the CDR3: TGTGCCAGCAGCGATCCCTACTCTGGAAACACCATATATTTT.

The genes are TRBV19 and TRBJ1-5, with 7 positions matching TRBD1. The CDR3 sequence is 15 residues long. J lost 4 bases, V lost 4 bases, and 7 bases had no gene match. CDR1 is LNHDA, CDR2 SQIVND, per germline (reference sequence). CDR3 DNA sequence: TGTGCCAGTAGTACCCTCGACAGGGAGAATCAGCCCCAGCATTTT. This translates into CASSTLDRENQPQHF.

A single count supports this clone. V gene TRBV10-2 combines with J gene TRBJ2-5; 10 bases align to TRBD2. The germline gives CDR1 WSHSY, CDR2 SAAADI. The CDR3 has 15 residues. J was trimmed by 4 bases and V by 2 bases; bases with no gene match: 4. The CDR3 DNA follows: TGCGCCAGCAGTGAGAAGCGGGAGGGTCGAGAGACCCAGTACTTC. Protein product: CASSEKREGRETQYF.

V gene TRBV4-1 combines with J gene TRBJ2-3; 7 bases are a match to TRBD2. The CDR3 totals 15 residues. Trimming took 7 bases from V and 3 from J; bases not matched to a gene: 10. The germline V gene has CDR1 MGHRA and CDR2 YSYEKL. CDR3 DNA: TGCGCCAGCATTCTTGGTAGTAGCGGGACAGATACGCAGTATTTT. This gives the protein CASILGSSGTDTQYF.

The rearrangement uses TRBV28 and TRBJ2-5; maybe TRBD2 (6 bases). In germline, CDR1 is MDHEN, CDR2 SYDVKM. This CDR3 has 13 amino acids. V lost 3 bases, J lost 4 bases, and 9 bases lay in between. The CDR3 loop reads CASSLRDRETQYF. DNA for the CDR3: TGTGCCAGCAGTTTGCGGGACCGAGAGACCCAGTACTTC.

The V and J genes are TRBV27 and TRBJ2-5; TRBD2 agrees at 13 bases. This CDR3 contains 17 residues. Germline assignment: CDR1 MNHEY and CDR2 SMNVEV (reference sequence). Trimming at V came to 4 bases and at J to 6 bases, leaving 11 bases not matched to a gene. Here the CDR3 DNA reads TGTGCCAGCAGTTCCCTGACTAGCGGGAGGCGGACAAAGACCCAGTACTTC. This codes for CASSSLTSGRRTKTQYF.

V and J are TRBV18 and TRBJ2-1, with 8 positions matching TRBD1. V lost 3 bases and J lost 7; bases outside the gene matches: 8. From germline, CDR1 is KGHSH and CDR2 LQKENI. CDR3 length: 15 residues. The CDR3 DNA reads TGTGCCAGCTCACCTCGGACAGGGTTGGGGAATGAGCAGTTCTTC. It is translated as CASSPRTGLGNEQFF.

This clone was seen only once. The chain employs TRBV11-2 and TRBJ2-7; D possibly corresponds to TRBD2 (6 bases). Germline V lookup: CDR1 SGHAT, CDR2 FQNNGV. Trimming left V 7 bases short and J 4 bases short, with 20 bases between. CDR3 length: 15 amino acids. CDR3 sequence: CASTTALGAGYEQYF. The CDR3 DNA reads as TGTGCCAGCACCACCGCGTTAGGGGCGGGGTACGAGCAGTACTTC.

This clone was seen more than once but under ten times. V usage is TRBV18 and J usage is TRBJ1-4, with D unclear. This CDR3 comprises 13 residues. The V gene lost 0 bases and the J gene lost 1 base, with 0 bases spanning the gap. Germline CDR1 reads KGHSH; CDR2 reads LQKENI. CDR3 sequence (DNA): TGTGCCAGCTCACCACCAACTAATGAAAAACTGTTTTTT. It is translated as CASSPPTNEKLFF.